This T cell receptor (beta chain) was found in a study of long-term antiretroviral therapy in people with HIV (dated by TCRdb to 2021 to 2024). For the study in its entirety: Collection of the earliest samples took place about a decade ahead of the 2015 WHO recommendation for immediate ART, at a time when ART was typically delayed until CD4 counts fell. Whether ART initiation and durable HIV suppression were associated with changes in peripheral blood TRB repertoire composition and diversity was tested in a retrospective serial study. A total of 192 cryopreserved PBMC samples came from a few dozen adults with confirmed HIV infection and were collected serially over a mean of roughly six years (range 1-12). No cross-contamination during QIAcube processing was shown when test extractions of a monoclonal T-cell line were performed alongside about 30 polyclonal samples. Among the approximately 30 participants with HIV, more than ten were female. Summary of the overall study and its limitations: Because cell numbers in pre-ART samples were limited, unsorted PBMC were profiled instead of sorted CD4+ and CD8+ T cells. No data were available on ART adherence, viral resistance or therapy changes, limiting inferences about post-ART repertoire changes. Expanded TRB clones identified before ART initiation dominated the repertoire at all time points, although this dominance fluctuated and declined in many PLHIV after ART. The samples span the years 2004 to 2017, and the ART regimens used at that time may not be as effective as current regimens. Limited PBMC availability meant only the TCR beta chain was sequenced, without alpha chain pairing. Starting ART was linked to a significant rise in TRB diversity, yet even with long-term ART the diversity remained significantly lower than in transplant donor controls. Narrower CDR3 length ranges were observed in HIV repertoires than in controls, and an antigen-experienced repertoire with only a slight naive shift after ART was suggested by the network structure.

Sequencing of the TRB variable region was done with the immunoSEQ hsTCRB v3.0 assay at survey level resolution. A depth of roughly 40,000-55,000 T-cell genomes per sample was targeted for TRB sequencing. Pooled TRB libraries were sequenced on an Illumina MiSeq with a v3 150-cycle kit. Per the original workflow: Repertoire analysis was run in R within a reproducible Nextflow workflow that covered QC, data transformation and analysis. Custom analyses were implemented in LymphoSeq2, an R package for AIRR-Seq data exploration. A handful of samples that produced fewer than 5000 total TRB sequences were removed, so some 190 HIV repertoires were analyzed. Of the roughly 180 retained HIV repertoires, about 59 were collected before and approximately 130 after ART initiation. Each repertoire was downsampled to 5000 TRB nucleotide sequences, and summary statistics were averaged across 100 downsampling iterations. Only TRB sequences with CDR3 regions of at least seven amino acids were retained for analysis. Diversity was measured with a Shannon entropy-derived clonality score and the Gini coefficient. Repertoire networks linked the top 5000 CDR3 amino acid sequences whenever two sequences differed by an edit distance of one. Antigen specificity groups and MHC restriction were predicted for TRB CDR3 amino acid sequences with GLIPH2. To flag known CMV, EBV, HIV or tissue antigen associations, CDR3 amino acid sequences were matched against VDJdb and McPAS-TCR. Pre-ART, post-ART and control groups were compared with Wilcoxon signed-rank tests and Holm-Bonferroni correction. Drawn from immuneACCESS, this table holds only the in-frame rearrangements with V and J called that TCRdb kept. Clones are partly lost; checked studies trace under half to an unresolved V gene and leave the rest unexplained. The DNA gave D and trimming, while V, J and clone size come from that table. The sample yields 22,000 or so clones; approximately 80% were counted once. In total, the top ten clones hold roughly 18% of the sample.

To be included, a participant needed at least one PBMC sample from before ART initiation plus at least two post-ART samples. Every participant with HIV received treatment in the United States of America. Cryopreserved samples of about 0.95-11 million PBMC were thawed and washed before DNA extraction. At the time of the earliest PBMC sample for each participant with HIV, ages ranged from roughly 23 to 60 years. PBMC samples from each participant spanned 1-4 timepoints before ART initiation and 2-8 timepoints after ART initiation, with a median of 7 samples. Serial HIV viral load, CD4+ T-cell count, ART history and demographic data were obtained for every participant. Genomic DNA was extracted from unsorted PBMC with a Qiagen kit on a QIAcube, with processing performed in batches of 12 samples. The CDR3 sequence holds 15 residues, the cysteine and phenylalanine included. The CDR3 DNA has 45 bases and is translated from base 1. V gives up 3 bases and J gives up 6 bases, and the segment between their germline ends measures 15 bases. Taken from the germline V gene, the CDR1 and CDR2 loops are SGDLS and YYNGEE.

Within its sample, this clone is medium-sized (0.01 to 0.1%). This clone's antigen is unknown. It has no much larger one-base neighbor in the sample; base qualities were not kept. This specimen consisted of unsorted PBMCs, obtained 0.5 years before starting antiretroviral therapy. The chain joins TRBV9 to TRBJ1-4; the D region possibly corresponds to TRBD1 (5 bases align). This TCR derives from a middle-aged man with HIV. In nucleotides, the sequence is TGTGCCAGCAGCGCCTCGGGGGTTCCTGATGAAAAACTGTTTTTT. It translates as CASSASGVPDEKLFF.